The 6 T cell receptor beta chains below were found in one sample sequenced in a study of response to subunit inactivated influenza vaccine. TCRdb independently ran MiXCR on the RT-PCR reads; one entry per CDR3 protein. The table lists approximately 500,000 distinct CDR3 sequences, over 10% of them singletons. The sequenced sample was PBMCs from blood, obtained roughly 48 days after vaccination. Every receptor here comes from a man between 50 and 59 years old who received an inactivated influenza vaccine.

The genes are TRBV7-6 and TRBJ2-5; possible D gene TRBD2, 5 bases. V shed 5 bases and J shed 5 bases, with 12 bases lying between them. Germline V gives CDR1 SGHVS, CDR2 FNYEAQ. There are 13 residues in the CDR3. CDR3 coding DNA: TGTGCCAGCAGCCTCGACACTAGGGAGACCCAGTACTTC. Residues: CASSLDTRETQYF.

This clonotype was recorded at least ten times. V is TRBV5-5 and J is TRBJ2-7, with D perhaps matching TRBD1 or TRBD2 (5 bases each). Trimming removed 4 bases from V and 4 bases from J, with 15 bases in between. This CDR3 region has 14 residues. The germline V gene has CDR1 SGHKS and CDR2 YYEKEE (reference sequence). CDR3 in amino acids: CASSPGAARYEQYF. In DNA, the CDR3 is TGTGCCAGCAGCCCCGGGGCAGCTAGATACGAGCAGTACTTC.

The chain combines TRBV7-9 with TRBJ2-7; 7 nucleotides line up with TRBD2. V lost 3 bases and J lost 4; bases outside the gene matches: 9. The CDR3 runs 15 residues. Germline V CDR1 and CDR2: SEHNR, FQNEAQ (reference sequence). The CDR3 reads CASSFPGGLGYEQYF. In DNA, the CDR3 is TGTGCCAGCAGCTTCCCAGGAGGACTAGGGTACGAGCAGTACTTC.

Note on this clonotype: The CDR3 ends on some other residue instead of the conserved phenylalanine or tryptophan, so this is likely a read error. The rearrangement links TRBV4-2 to TRBJ2-7; TRBD1 matches 9 bases. CDR3 length: 12 residues. V was pared by 5 bases and J by 6 bases, with 2 bases of the junction left unmatched. The germline CDR1 and CDR2 sequences are LGHNA and YNFKEQ. The chain's CDR3 is CASSSTGGEQYS. The CDR3 region has the DNA TGTGCCAGCAGCTCGACAGGGGGCGAGCAGTACTCC.

This chain links TRBV4-1 with TRBJ2-3, with TRBD2 matching 11 bases. CDR1 is MGHRA and CDR2 is YSYEKL in the germline V gene. The CDR3 is 16 residues long. V lost 3 bases, J lost 2 bases, and 4 bases stayed unmatched. The CDR3: CASSQGTSGYTDTQYF. CDR3 sequence (DNA): TGCGCCAGCAGCCAGGGGACTAGCGGCTACACAGATACGCAGTATTTT.

This clonotype showed up just a few times. J is TRBJ2-2 and V is TRBV7-8; TRBD1 matches 9 bases. Trimming took 5 bases from V and 13 from J; bases not matched to a gene: 11. This CDR3 contains 14 residues. Germline V CDR1 and CDR2: SGHVS, FQNEAQ. Here the CDR3 DNA reads TGTGCCAGCAGCCAGATGGACAGGGGAGGTGGGCTGTTTTTT. It yields the protein CASSQMDRGGGLFF.